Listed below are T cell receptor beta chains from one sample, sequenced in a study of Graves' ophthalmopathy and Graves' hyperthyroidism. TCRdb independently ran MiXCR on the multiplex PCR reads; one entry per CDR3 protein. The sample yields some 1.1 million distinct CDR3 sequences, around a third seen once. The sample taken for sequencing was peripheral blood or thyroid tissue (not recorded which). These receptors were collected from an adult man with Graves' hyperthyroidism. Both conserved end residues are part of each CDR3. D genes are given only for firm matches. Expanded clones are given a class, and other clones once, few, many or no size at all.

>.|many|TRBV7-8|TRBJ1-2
TGTGCCAGCAGCTTAGTCAGGGTCCCCGCCTATGGCTACACCTTC
CASSLVRVPAYGYTF
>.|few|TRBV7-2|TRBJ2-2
TGTGCCAGCAGCCCCCAAACGAACACCGGGGAGCTGTTTTTT
CASSPQTNTGELFF
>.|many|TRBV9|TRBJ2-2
TGTGCCAGCAGCGTAGCTTTAGGGCAGCTGAACACCGGGGAGCTGTTTTTT
CASSVALGQLNTGELFF
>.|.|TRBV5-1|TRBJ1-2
TGCGCCAGCAGCTCCGACCCCATGCAGGGCTATGGCTACACCTTC
CASSSDPMQGYGYTF
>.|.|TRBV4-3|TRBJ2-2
TGCGCCAGCAGCCAAGCGGGACTTGCAGCGAACACCGGGGAGCTGTTTTTT
CASSQAGLAANTGELFF
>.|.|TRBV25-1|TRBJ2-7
TGTGCCAGCAGTTTACAGGGCGCTAGCTCCTACGAGCAGTACTTC
CASSLQGASSYEQYF
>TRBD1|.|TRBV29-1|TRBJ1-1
TGCAGTGCTAAAGGGGGCTCGAACACTGAAGCTTTCTTT
CSAKGGSNTEAFF
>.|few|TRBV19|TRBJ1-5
TGTGCCAGTAGTATGTGGTCCAATCAGCCCCAGCATTTT
CASSMWSNQPQHF
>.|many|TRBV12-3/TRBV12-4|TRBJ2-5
TGTGCCAGCAGTTTACAGGACAGTGGGACCCAGTACTTC
CASSLQDSGTQYF
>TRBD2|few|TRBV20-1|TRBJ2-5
TGCAGTGCTAGACTAGCGGGAGTGGCGGAGACCCAGTACTTC
CSARLAGVAETQYF
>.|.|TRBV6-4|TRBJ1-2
TGTGCCAGCTCACCACTCGCAGGGGAAGGCTACACCTTC
CASSPLAGEGYTF
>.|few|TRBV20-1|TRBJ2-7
TGCAGTGCAAGGGACTCAAGCTCCTACGAGCAGTACTTC
CSARDSSSYEQYF
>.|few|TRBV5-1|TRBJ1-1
TGCGCCAGCAGCCCCCCTCTGGACAGACCGGGGGCTGAAGCTTTCTTT
CASSPPLDRPGAEAFF
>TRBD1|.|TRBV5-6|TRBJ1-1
TGTGCCAGCAGCTTAGTTAGGACAGGGACTGTGAACACTGAAGCTTTCTTT
CASSLVRTGTVNTEAFF
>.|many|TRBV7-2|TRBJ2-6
TGTGCCAGCAGCTCCCAGGGAGCAGGGGCCAACGTCCTGACTTTC
CASSSQGAGANVLTF
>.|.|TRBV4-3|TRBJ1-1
TGCGCCAGCAGCCAAATAGGGGGATCGGCTGAAGCTTTCTTT
CASSQIGGSAEAFF
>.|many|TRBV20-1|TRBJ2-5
TGCAGTGCTCCCGACAGAAACCAAGAGACCCAGTACTTC
CSAPDRNQETQYF
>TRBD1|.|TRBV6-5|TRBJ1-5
TGTGCCAGCAGCACAACAGGGGGCGTCAATCAGCCCCAGCATTTT
CASSTTGGVNQPQHF